The present TCR beta chain was sequenced within a study of T cells in Graves' hyperthyroidism and ophthalmopathy. Lactation, pregnancy, other autoimmune disease or uncontrolled infection led to exclusion of patients. General study points: Also found in blood were most expanded thyroid clonotypes above 0.001. In validation, the model predicted ophthalmopathy. These predictions came a median approximately 5.9 months before onset.

Worth noting for this clonotype: No antigen is known for it.

The germline V gene has CDR1 SGHAT and CDR2 FQDESV (reference sequence). Losses at the gene ends were 5 bases for V and 4 bases for J; bases not matched to a gene: 9. The CDR3 is made up of 15 amino acids. The source material, RNA transcripts, was used to amplify TCR beta CDR3 regions. First-round RT-PCR of the TCR CDR3 relied on the HTBI primer set. TCRdb itself ran the multiplex PCR reads through MiXCR, one entry per CDR3 protein. The sample lists hundreds of thousands of distinct CDR3 sequences, around a quarter occurring once. Sequenced: blood. V usage is TRBV11-1 and J usage is TRBJ1-1; 8 nucleotides agree with TRBD1. The source of this sequence is a woman in her thirties with Graves' ophthalmopathy. CDR3 coding DNA: TGTGCCAGCAGCAGCGGTGGAACAGGGGGCACTGAAGCTTTCTTT. Protein sequence: CASSSGGTGGTEAFF. Together with reference TRBV11-1 and TRBJ1-1, the CDR3 gives the full variable domain: EAEVAQSPRYKITEKSQAVAFWCDPISGHATLYWYRQILGQGPELLVQFQDESVVDDSQLPKDRFSAERLKGVDSTLKIQPAELGDSAMYLCASSSGGTGGTEAFFGQGTRLTVV.